This T cell receptor (beta chain) was identified in a study of T cell changes during pregnancy in multiple sclerosis (dated by TCRdb to between 2018 and 2021). Context from the whole study: The study looked at changes in the T cell repertoire across pregnancy in women with multiple sclerosis.

A single count supports this clone. It lacks a known antigen. No clone much larger than this one lies a single base away; base qualities are absent. Library generation was performed with the immunoSEQ multiplex PCR assay. TCRdb carries this immuneACCESS record with in-frame sequences only. Its versions omit some clonotypes, under half of them owing to an unresolved V gene in the studies checked, with the rest unexplained. This sample comprises about 59,000 clones, approximately 94% of them detected only once. The ten largest clones add up to 2.5% to 3% of the sample. V is reduced by 1 base and J by 3 bases, leaving a spacing of 11 bases between them. The cysteine opens and the phenylalanine closes a CDR3 of 15 amino acids. Only the CDR3 DNA stays, 45 bases, in frame from base 1. CDR1 and CDR2, per the germline V gene, are MGHRA and YSYEKL.

The chain is made from TRBV4-1 and TRBJ2-3; a weak D assignment points to TRBD2 (5 bases agree). The source material was CD8+ T cells from peripheral blood mononuclear cells, sampled after pregnancy. This TCR was recovered from a female donor with multiple sclerosis, enrolled in a pregnancy study. The nucleotide sequence is TGCGCCAGCAGCCAAGTCGGGGTAGCAACAGATACGCAGTATTTT. It is translated as CASSQVGVATDTQYF.